This TCR beta chain appears in the sequencing data of a study of spatial heterogeneity in lung cancer. Time point specified: sample taken at primary tumor resection. Overall study results and limits: The number of expanded tumor alpha and beta chains correlated with mutation number.

Via MiXCR, TCRdb re-called the 5' RACE reads, giving one row per CDR3 protein. The sample carries 5,000 to 8,000 distinct CDR3 sequences, 6.5% to 8% recorded once. This clonotype was counted many times. What it recognizes is unknown. The TCR originated in a male donor with early-stage non-small cell lung cancer. The starting material was lung tumor tissue, obtained at surgery.

This CDR3 reads CASSQVPGLSYNSPLHF. DNA of the CDR3: TGCGCCAGCAGCCAAGTTCCGGGCCTCTCCTATAATTCACCCCTCCACTTT. The chain carries TRBV4-1 and TRBJ1-6; D is uncertain. Germline CDR1 is MGHRA and CDR2 is YSYEKL. Deletions cut 1 base from V and 0 bases from J, with 10 bases between. The CDR3 covers 17 residues.